The entry below describes one TCR beta chain. Its antigen is not identified. This sample was taken from a study of T-cell reconstitution after alpha-beta-depleted transplantation in children. Study results and caveats: At one year after transplant, newly produced T cells mostly accounted for T-cell counts and diversity. Several hundred rapidly expanded clones from non-depleted graft cells reportedly supplied alpha-beta T cells about two months post-transplant. Where some patients showed high TCRbeta diversity at day 60, it came from recipient T cells and thymic progenitors that had survived.

A TCRbeta library incorporating unique molecular identifiers was prepared. TCRdb reprocessed the PCR reads with MiXCR, giving one entry per CDR3 protein. There are approximately 520,000 distinct CDR3 sequences in the sample; about an eighth occur only once, and about 15% lies in the top ten. CDR3 size: 17 residues. V lost 1 base and J lost 7; bases outside the gene matches: 13. Germline V gives CDR1 SGHTA, CDR2 FQGNSA. Sequencing was performed on PBMCs, mostly from graft donor cells, taken 180 days after TCRalphabeta/CD19-depleted stem cell transplant. The chain recombines TRBV7-2 with TRBJ2-5, with 9 positions matching TRBD2. This receptor was taken from a female patient between 2 and 15 years old who had a stem cell transplant for aplastic anemia, so the T cells may come from the graft donor. The CDR3 loop is CASSLGLGASGTGTQYF. In nucleotides, the CDR3 is TGTGCCAGCAGCTTAGGCCTGGGGGCTAGCGGGACGGGGACCCAGTACTTC.